The 25 T cell receptor beta chains presented below share a single source sample, sequenced in a study of blood T cell repertoires in COVID-19 (TCRdb year 2020). The library was generated by the immunoSEQ multiplex PCR assay. TCRdb carries this immuneACCESS record with in-frame sequences only. Its versions omit some clonotypes, under half of them owing to an unresolved V gene in the studies checked, with the rest unexplained. For this sample there are around 36,000 clones; 85% to 90% appear just once. In total, the top ten clones hold approximately 4.1% of the sample. The sequenced sample was peripheral blood. These receptors originate from a man aged 55 to 70 with acute or convalescent COVID-19.

CDR3 nucleotide sequence: TGTGCCAGCAGCTCAGGGATTATAAGGCGCAATGAGCAGTTCTTC. Translating it yields CASSSGIIRRNEQFF. The genes are TRBV3-1 (or the pseudogene TRBV3-2) and TRBJ2-1; D is perhaps TRBD1 (5 bases). CDR3 length: 15 amino acids. V shed 5 bases and J shed 6 bases, with 17 bases lying between them. Germline V gene data show CDR1 as LGHDT and CDR2 as YNNKEL (reference sequence).

In its sample, this clone was seen a few times. The V gene is TRBV5-4, the J gene TRBJ2-2; 9 bases map to TRBD2. Unmatched junction bases numbered 6, after V lost 0 bases and J lost 3 bases. Germline-derived CDR1 and CDR2 are SGHNT and YYREEE (reference sequence). The CDR3 is 17 residues long. The CDR3 DNA is TGTGCCAGCAGCTTGGCGGGCGGGGGGGCCGACACCGGGGAGCTGTTTTTT. As protein: CASSLAGGGADTGELFF.

The chain recombines TRBV11-2 with TRBJ2-1; 7 nucleotides align to TRBD2. V shed 5 bases, J shed 0 bases, and the junction held 16 bases outside the gene matches. Germline CDR1 reads SGHAT; CDR2 reads FQNNGV. This CDR3 has 19 amino acids. CDR3 coding DNA: TGTGCCAGCAGCATGAGTAGCGGGCCCCGCTTGAGCTCCTACAATGAGCAGTTCTTC. Protein product: CASSMSSGPRLSSYNEQFF. The full variable domain, rest sourced from reference TRBV11-2 and TRBJ2-1, is EAGVAQSPRYKIIEKRQSVAFWCNPISGHATLYWYQQILGQGPKLLIQFQNNGVVDDSQLPKDRFSAERLKGVDSTLKIQPAKLEDSAVYLCASSMSSGPRLSSYNEQFFGPGTRLTVL.

The chain joins TRBV6-1 to TRBJ2-4; a weak D match, TRBD1 (6 bases). The CDR3 contains 16 residues. V was trimmed by 4 bases and J by 8 bases, leaving 21 bases between them. Germline V CDR1 and CDR2: MNHNS, SASEGT. Here the CDR3 reads CASSGRQAESVDIQYF. The CDR3 DNA reads TGTGCCAGCAGTGGTAGACAGGCTGAAAGTGTAGACATTCAGTACTTC.

The rearrangement joins TRBV18 to TRBJ2-2, with D perhaps matching TRBD2 (5 bases). The CDR3 consists of 14 residues. Germline CDR1 KGHSH, CDR2 LQKENI. With 8 bases removed from V and 5 bases from J, the gap between germline ends came to 15 bases. Written as DNA, the CDR3 is TGTGCCAGCCTCCCCCGCCGGGATACCGGGGAGCTGTTTTTT. Translation gives CASLPRRDTGELFF.

The J gene is TRBJ1-1, the V gene TRBV27; D uncertain. The germline V gene has CDR1 MNHEY and CDR2 SMNVEV (reference sequence). V lost 4 bases, J lost 0 bases, and 6 bases lay in between. The CDR3 has 13 amino acids. The DNA for the CDR3 is TGTGCCAGCAGTTCCTACCTGAACACTGAAGCTTTCTTT. Protein: CASSSYLNTEAFF.

The rearrangement joins TRBV11-2 to TRBJ2-5, with TRBD1 matching over 7 bases. The CDR3 covers 14 residues. Unmatched junction bases numbered 3, after V lost 4 bases and J lost 1 base. The germline V gene encodes CDR1 SGHAT and CDR2 FQNNGV. The CDR3 loop is CASSSGTAQETQYF. The CDR3 nucleotides read TGTGCCAGCAGCTCCGGGACAGCCCAAGAGACCCAGTACTTC.

This chain connects TRBV5-1 to TRBJ2-1; 8 positions agree with TRBD2. Germline-derived CDR1 and CDR2 are SGHRS and YFSETQ. V lost 4 bases, J lost 2 bases, and 5 bases stayed unmatched. The CDR3 sequence is 15 residues long. CDR3 region: CASSQAGEPYNEQFF. CDR3 coding DNA: TGCGCCAGCAGCCAAGCGGGAGAACCCTACAATGAGCAGTTCTTC.

This chain links TRBV19 with TRBJ2-5, with TRBD1 identical over 7 bases. V shed 5 bases, J shed 3 bases, and the junction held 9 bases outside the gene matches. This CDR3 is 15 amino acids long. Per germline, CDR1 LNHDA and CDR2 SQIVND (reference sequence). For the CDR3, the DNA is TGTGCCAGTAGTGCCCTACCGGGACAGAAAGAGACCCAGTACTTC. Its protein product is CASSALPGQKETQYF.

This clone was observed once. One junction end disagrees with the germline gene, perhaps due to a read error. The chain is built from TRBV7-7 and TRBJ2-5, with 11 bases identical to TRBD1. The CDR3 is made up of 14 amino acids. From germline, CDR1 is SSHAT and CDR2 FNYEAQ (reference sequence). DNA for the CDR3: TGTGCTAGCAGCCCGGGACAGGGGGAAAGGACCCAGTACTTC. Translated, it gives CASSPGQGERTQYF.

The chain employs TRBV5-4 and TRBJ2-3; 8 nucleotides line up with TRBD2. CDR1 is SGHNT and CDR2 is YYREEE in the germline V gene (reference sequence). The CDR3 totals 17 residues. Losses at the gene ends were 3 bases for V and 4 bases for J; bases not matched to a gene: 13. The CDR3 nucleotides are TGTGCCAGCAGCTCGCCGGGGCTCGGGAGGGCAGCAGATACGCAGTATTTT. Translating gives CASSSPGLGRAADTQYF.

This rearrangement joins TRBV6-5 to TRBJ2-5; tentatively, D is TRBD1 (5 bases). Trimming cost V 2 bases and J 5 bases, with 18 bases left between them. The CDR3 loop spans 16 amino acids. Germline loops: CDR1 MNHEY, CDR2 SVGAGI. In nucleotides, the CDR3 is TGTGCCAGCAGTTACGGGGCAGGCCCGAGGCTTGAGACCCAGTACTTC. It translates to CASSYGAGPRLETQYF.

This clone was seen more than once but under ten times. V is TRBV7-2 and J is TRBJ1-5; D unresolved. The CDR3 totals 12 residues. The V end was cut by 5 bases, the J end by 9 bases, with 11 bases between. The germline V gene has CDR1 SGHTA and CDR2 FQGNSA. This CDR3 reads CASSQTPGPQHF. CDR3 coding DNA: TGTGCCAGCAGCCAGACCCCGGGGCCCCAGCATTTT.

This sequence joins TRBV5-4 and TRBJ2-7, with D perhaps TRBD2 (6 bases). The germline gives CDR1 SGHNT, CDR2 YYREEE (reference sequence). The CDR3 is 14 residues long. V gave up 0 bases and J gave up 3 bases, with 10 bases separating them. The DNA for the CDR3 is TGTGCCAGCAGCTTGGCGGGAGCTATCTACGAGCAGTACTTC. Translated, it gives CASSLAGAIYEQYF.

The sample holds one count of this clone. The chain carries TRBV14 and TRBJ2-3, with 8 bases matching TRBD2. In germline, CDR1 is SGHDN, CDR2 FVKESK. The CDR3 extends over 16 amino acids. Trimming at V came to 0 bases and at J to 6 bases, leaving 8 bases not matched to a gene. The CDR3: CASSQEGAGVLDTQYF. The CDR3 nucleotides are TGTGCCAGCAGCCAAGAAGGAGCGGGGGTCCTTGATACGCAGTATTTT.

Only a few counts were recorded for this clone. This chain joins TRBV3-1 (or the pseudogene TRBV3-2) and TRBJ1-4; no reliable D call. Germline CDR1 is LGHDT and CDR2 is YNNKEL (reference sequence). CDR3 length: 18 amino acids. Trimming took off 5 bases at V and 0 bases at J, with 19 bases between the two ends. The CDR3 sequence is CASSDRGRGLATNEKLFF. The DNA for the CDR3 is TGTGCCAGCAGCGACCGCGGAAGAGGGCTAGCAACTAATGAAAAACTGTTTTTT.

The V and J genes are TRBV7-8 and TRBJ1-3; D remains unclear. Trimming removed 5 bases at V and 1 base at J, with 15 bases between. The CDR3 extends over 16 amino acids. Per the germline V gene, CDR1 is SGHVS and CDR2 is FQNEAQ. CDR3 loop: CASSRSERFSGNTIYF. DNA for the CDR3: TGTGCCAGCAGCCGTTCGGAGAGGTTTTCTGGAAACACCATATATTTT.

Concerning this clone itself: Other DNA sequences of this sample code for an identical CDR3. V usage is TRBV5-1 and J usage is TRBJ2-7, with 8 bases matching TRBD2. The CDR3 covers 15 residues. V shed 0 bases, J shed 0 bases, and the junction held 2 bases outside the gene matches. Looked up from germline, CDR1 is SGHRS and CDR2 is YFSETQ. CDR3 DNA sequence: TGCGCCAGCAGCTTGGTAGCGGGGAGCTCCTACGAGCAGTACTTC. Protein sequence: CASSLVAGSSYEQYF.

The chain combines TRBV28 with TRBJ1-2, with D possibly matching TRBD1 (6 bases). Germline V CDR1 and CDR2: MDHEN, SYDVKM. The CDR3 runs to 15 residues. V was cut by 1 base and J by 2 bases, with 11 bases left in between. The CDR3: CASSLSDSVNYGYTF. CDR3 sequence (DNA): TGTGCCAGCAGTTTATCGGACAGCGTCAACTATGGCTACACCTTC.

This clone has just one count. The rearrangement links TRBV28 to TRBJ2-3; D call uncertain. The CDR3 is made up of 17 amino acids. The V gene's germline CDR1 is MDHEN and CDR2 SYDVKM. The V end lost 3 bases, the J end lost 0 bases, and 16 bases lay between the germline ends. Written as DNA, the CDR3 is TGTGCCAGCAGTTTCTTGGTGGTAGCTCGAAGCACAGATACGCAGTATTTT. Translation: CASSFLVVARSTDTQYF.

V and J are TRBV3-1 (or the pseudogene TRBV3-2) and TRBJ2-2; 15 bases are a match to TRBD2. The V gene end was trimmed by 4 bases and the J gene end by 9 bases; junction bases not matched to a gene: 3. The CDR3 covers 15 residues. CDR1 LGHDT and CDR2 YNNKEL come from the germline V gene (reference sequence). This CDR3 reads CASSPGLAGGWELFF. In nucleotides, the CDR3 is TGTGCCAGCAGCCCCGGACTAGCGGGGGGGTGGGAGCTGTTTTTT.

The genes are TRBV9 and TRBJ2-3; TRBD1 might be the D (5 bases). V was pared by 1 base and J by 0 bases, with 9 bases between. Germline loops: CDR1 SGDLS, CDR2 YYNGEE. The length of the CDR3 is 15 residues. The CDR3: CASSVWGASTDTQYF. CDR3 bases: TGTGCCAGCAGCGTATGGGGCGCCAGCACAGATACGCAGTATTTT.

This clone appeared a few times. The chain uses TRBV7-9 and TRBJ2-2; TRBD1 matches at 7 bases. The V and J ends lost 5 bases and 3 bases, in that order; junction bases with no gene match: 3. Germline CDR1 is SEHNR and CDR2 is FQNEAQ (reference sequence). The length of the CDR3 is 14 residues. CDR3 residues: CASSPRGYTGELFF. For the CDR3, the DNA is TGTGCCAGCAGCCCCAGGGGGTACACCGGGGAGCTGTTTTTT.

The chain combines TRBV3-1 (or the pseudogene TRBV3-2) with TRBJ2-7, with a weak D call TRBD1 (5 bases). With 0 bases removed from V and 2 bases from J, the gap between germline ends came to 11 bases. The germline gives CDR1 LGHDT, CDR2 YNNKEL (reference sequence). This CDR3 is 15 amino acids long. The DNA for the CDR3 is TGTGCCAGCAGCCAAGAAGGGTCCAGGGCCTACGAGCAGTACTTC. Its translation is CASSQEGSRAYEQYF.

The genes are TRBV5-1 and TRBJ2-7; no clear D gene. The length of the CDR3 is 14 residues. Germline V lookup: CDR1 SGHRS, CDR2 YFSETQ. Trimming removed 4 bases at V and 4 bases at J, with 15 bases between. The CDR3 spells CASSNSDRRYEQYF. CDR3 coding DNA: TGCGCCAGCAGCAACAGTGACCGAAGGTACGAGCAGTACTTC.